The 9 T cell receptor beta chains reported below all come from one sample, sequenced in a study of CD8+CD57+ T cells in acquired aplastic anemia. Investigators profiled TCR beta VDJ and CDR3 from genomic DNA template. TCRdb re-analysed the reads in MiXCR, keeping a single row per CDR3 protein. The table records roughly 63,000 distinct CDR3 sequences, roughly half of them present only once. Material: sorted CD4+, CD8+, or CD8+CD57+ T cells (not recorded which) from PBMCs. These receptors all come from a human donor in good health, serving as a control.

The J gene is TRBJ2-1, the V gene TRBV29-1; maybe TRBD1 (7 bases). The germline V gene encodes CDR1 SQVTM and CDR2 ANQGSEA. CDR3 length equals 15 residues. Deletions cut 3 bases from V and 2 bases from J, with 14 bases between. CDR3 residues: CSVDRQGGTYNEQFF. As DNA, the CDR3 is TGCAGCGTTGATCGGCAGGGGGGCACCTACAATGAGCAGTTCTTC.

This clonotype was detected a few times. The chain combines TRBV6-1 with TRBJ1-3; no definite D call. Germline loops: CDR1 MNHNS, CDR2 SASEGT. The CDR3 runs 15 residues. The V end was cut by 3 bases, the J end by 5 bases, with 14 bases between. The CDR3 sequence: CASSDLTGLRNTIYF. DNA of the CDR3: TGTGCCAGCAGTGATCTGACCGGGCTCCGAAACACCATATATTTT.

There are many counts of this clonotype. The chain joins TRBV14 to TRBJ2-2, with D possibly being TRBD2 (5 bases). CDR1 SGHDN and CDR2 FVKESK come from the germline V gene. The CDR3 runs to 15 residues. Trimming pared 8 bases from V and 0 bases from J, leaving 13 bases between. This CDR3 reads CASSRAGPNTGELFF. DNA for the CDR3: TGTGCCAGCTCGCGCGCGGGCCCGAACACCGGGGAGCTGTTTTTT.

This clonotype was counted ten times or more. The J gene is TRBJ2-1, the V gene TRBV13, with D perhaps being TRBD1 or TRBD2 (5 bases each). Between the trimmed V and J ends, which lost 3 bases and 1 base, there was a span of 10 bases. Germline CDR1 PRHDT, CDR2 FYEKMQ (reference sequence). The CDR3 totals 15 residues. CDR3 DNA sequence: TGTGCCAGCAGCTTCCTAGGGGAGTCCTACAATGAGCAGTTCTTC. Translated: CASSFLGESYNEQFF. The whole variable domain, remainder taken from reference TRBV13 and TRBJ2-1, is AAGVIQSPRHLIKEKRETATLKCYPIPRHDTVYWYQQGPGQDPQFLISFYEKMQSDKGSIPDRFSAQQFSDYHSELNMSSLELGDSALYFCASSFLGESYNEQFFGPGTRLTVL.

The chain combines TRBV15 with TRBJ1-2; the match to TRBD1 covers 9 bases. CDR1 is LNHNV, CDR2 YYDKDF, per germline (reference sequence). The J segment lost 7 bases and the V segment lost 1 base, leaving 4 bases of the junction unmatched. The CDR3 extends over 14 amino acids. Here the CDR3 reads CATSRADRGSGYTF. Here the CDR3 DNA reads TGTGCCACCAGCAGAGCGGACAGGGGAAGTGGCTACACCTTC.

This chain links TRBV27 with TRBJ1-1, with 8 nucleotides matching TRBD1. The germline gives CDR1 MNHEY, CDR2 SMNVEV (reference sequence). This CDR3 spans 11 amino acids. V lost 8 bases, J lost 6 bases, and 2 bases stayed unmatched. DNA of the CDR3: TGTGCCAGCCAGGGGGCCGCTGAAGCTTTCTTT. The encoded protein is CASQGAAEAFF.

As concerns this clonotype: Sequence at one end of the junction differs from germline and may be a read error. This chain connects TRBV20-1 to TRBJ1-2, with D possibly TRBD1 on 6 matching bases. The CDR3 runs to 17 residues. The V gene's germline CDR1 is DFQATT and CDR2 SNEGSKA (reference sequence). The DNA for the CDR3 is TGCAGTGCCAGAGCAATGGACAGCGGAAAACTTAACTATGGCTACACCTTC. Translation gives CSARAMDSGKLNYGYTF.

The chain uses TRBV12-3 or TRBV12-4 and TRBJ1-6; 8 nucleotides align to TRBD1. The trim removed 4 bases at V and 6 bases at J, leaving 2 bases unmatched. The CDR3 consists of 14 residues. This CDR3 is CASSSGQGNSPLHF. The CDR3 DNA reads TGTGCCAGCAGTTCCGGACAGGGTAATTCACCCCTCCACTTT.

With respect to this clonotype: One junction end disagrees with the germline gene, perhaps due to a read error. The chain carries TRBV7-8 and TRBJ1-3; D call uncertain. Germline values: CDR1 SGHVS, CDR2 FQNEAQ. The CDR3 covers 16 residues. The DNA of the CDR3 is TGTGCCAGCAGCGCCTCCTGCATGGGAACTGGAAACACCACATATTTT. Residues: CASSASCMGTGNTTYF.